This T cell receptor beta chain was recovered during a study of shared clonotypes between healthy human individuals. About the research overall: The donors, a couple of women and a few men, were aged 18 to 49. Study-level points and caveats: Sorted-subset sequencing was shown by rarefaction to be incomplete despite large depth.

Comment on this clone: Its cognate antigen is unknown.

Original data processing: ImmunoSEQ output lacked quality scores and full-length reads, limiting matched filtering. TCRdb's copy holds only in-frame clones and misses some; the assay was immunoSEQ multiplex PCR. For V, J and clone size, that table is used; D and trimming come from the DNA. Of some 2,000,000 clones detected, about 94% appear once; the ten largest clones hold 0.1% to 0.15%. V was pared by 3 bases and J by 2 bases, with 10 bases between. The CDR3 runs 14 residues. Looked up from germline, CDR1 is MNHNS and CDR2 is SASEGT. The chain recombines TRBV6-1 with TRBJ1-2; D gene ambiguous. The clonotype comes from a man younger than 30 in good health. Sequencing was carried out using naive CD4+ T cells sorted from blood. The subset is: CD45RA+ positively selected. CDR3 coding DNA: TGTGCCAGCAGTGAGATAAAGGGAAACTATGGCTACACCTTC. This encodes CASSEIKGNYGYTF.